A single sample is the source of the 21 T cell receptor beta chains below, sequenced in a study of T cell repertoires in cytomegalovirus infection. Their antigen targets remain unknown. Each CDR3 protein gets one entry after TCRdb re-called the reads with MiXCR. The repertoire holds approximately 600,000 distinct CDR3 sequences, with roughly 42% as singletons. This specimen was cultured PBMCs, taken from culture after CMV antigen stimulation. All receptors derive from a human donor in good health (CMV status not recorded). Some clones in this sample may be carry-over from other donors' samples.

This clonotype was detected only a few times. V usage is TRBV18 and J usage is TRBJ2-6, with D uncertain. CDR1 and CDR2 (germline): KGHSH, LQKENI. This CDR3 contains 15 residues. V was cut by 6 bases and J by 1 base, with 10 bases left in between. The CDR3 region has the DNA TGTGCCAGCTCTCCAACAAGATCTGGGGCCAACGTCCTGACTTTC. This codes for CASSPTRSGANVLTF.

The V and J genes are TRBV12-3 or TRBV12-4 and TRBJ2-7, with D perhaps matching TRBD2 (6 bases). Trimming pared 5 bases from V and 0 bases from J, leaving 8 bases between. This CDR3 comprises 13 residues. CDR3 sequence: CASSAEGSYEQYF. CDR3 nucleotides: TGTGCCAGCAGTGCGGAGGGCTCCTACGAGCAGTACTTC.

This clonotype has just a few counts. The J gene is TRBJ1-6, the V gene TRBV6-1; D not resolved. Trimming shortened V by 2 bases and J by 9 bases, and 20 bases separated the two germline ends. CDR1 and CDR2 (germline): MNHNS, SASEGT. The CDR3 runs to 17 residues. The DNA for the CDR3 is TGTGCCAGCAGTGAATACCCACGCGAAATGTGGAGTTCACCCCTCCACTTT. Translated, it gives CASSEYPREMWSSPLHF.

This chain links TRBV2 with TRBJ2-1; 7 nucleotides align to TRBD2. With V trimmed by 2 bases and J by 5 bases, 9 bases remained unmatched. CDR1 and CDR2 from the germline V gene are SNHLY and FYNNEI. This CDR3 has 16 residues. In DNA form, the CDR3 reads TGTGCCAGCAGTGAACGAGGGAGGGCCAGGGACAATGAGCAGTTCTTC. Protein: CASSERGRARDNEQFF.

The V gene is TRBV2, the J gene TRBJ1-2, with D maybe TRBD1 (6 bases). Germline loops: CDR1 SNHLY, CDR2 FYNNEI. Trimming cost V 8 bases and J 5 bases, with 15 bases left between them. This CDR3 comprises 13 residues. Here the CDR3 reads CASWAGEVYGYTF. In DNA form, the CDR3 reads TGTGCCAGCTGGGCAGGGGAGGTTTATGGCTACACCTTC.

DNA for the CDR3: TGTGCCAGCAGCTTAGCGGGACTACAAATGGCAGATACGCAGTATTTT. This sequence encodes CASSLAGLQMADTQYF. The J gene is TRBJ2-3, the V gene TRBV7-2; TRBD2 agrees at 7 bases. The CDR3 totals 16 residues. The V segment lost 0 bases and the J segment 4 bases; nucleotides outside the gene matches: 7. Germline V gene lookup returns CDR1 SGHTA and CDR2 FQGNSA. Full variable domain (missing parts from reference TRBV7-2 and TRBJ2-3): GAGVSQSPSNKVTEKGKDVELRCDPISGHTALYWYRQSLGQGLEFLIYFQGNSAPDKSGLPSDRFSAERTGGSVSTLTIQRTQQEDSAVYLCASSLAGLQMADTQYFGPGTRLTVL.

This clonotype was observed a handful of times. The genes are TRBV5-4 and TRBJ2-1; no definite D call. The CDR3 is made up of 12 amino acids. Trimming took 2 bases from V and 9 from J, leaving 9 bases between them. Germline CDR1 reads SGHNT; CDR2 reads YYREEE (reference sequence). The CDR3 nucleotides are TGTGCCAGCAGCTTTTATCCTGGTGAGCAGTTCTTC. Its protein product is CASSFYPGEQFF.

The chain is built from TRBV7-9 and TRBJ1-2, with D unclear. The germline V gene encodes CDR1 SEHNR and CDR2 FQNEAQ (reference sequence). CDR3 length: 12 amino acids. Trimming removed 6 bases at V and 6 bases at J, with 11 bases between. CDR3 region: CASRDSGNGYTF. The CDR3 DNA sequence: TGTGCCAGCAGGGATTCGGGCAATGGCTACACCTTC.

This clonotype occurred a few times. The gene calls are TRBV6-2 or TRBV6-3 and TRBJ2-7; D may correspond to TRBD1 or TRBD2 (7 bases each). Per the germline V gene, CDR1 is MNHEY and CDR2 is SVGEGT. The CDR3 extends over 15 amino acids. Between the trimmed V and J ends, which lost 2 bases and 0 bases, there was a span of 11 bases. CDR3 DNA sequence: TGTGCCAGCAGTTACCGGGGGGACAGCTCCTACGAGCAGTACTTC. Encoded protein: CASSYRGDSSYEQYF.

In DNA form, the CDR3 reads TGTGCCAGCAGCGAACCGGGACAGCCCTCTGGCTACACCTTC. Its translation: CASSEPGQPSGYTF. The V call is TRBV5-4, the J call TRBJ1-2; 7 bases map to TRBD1. The V gene end was trimmed by 4 bases and the J gene end by 7 bases; junction bases not matched to a gene: 10. Germline V gene sequence: CDR1 SGHNT, CDR2 YYREEE (reference sequence). The CDR3 length is 14 residues. Based on the CDR3 plus reference TRBV5-4 and TRBJ1-2, the full variable domain is ETGVTQSPTHLIKTRGQQVTLRCSSQSGHNTVSWYQQALGQGPQFIFQYYREEENGRGNFPPRFSGLQFPNYSSELNVNALELDDSALYLCASSEPGQPSGYTFGSGTRLTVV.

This clonotype was recorded at least ten times. The gene calls are TRBV6-2 or TRBV6-3 and TRBJ2-1; TRBD2 matches at 9 bases. The trim removed 1 base at V and 8 bases at J, leaving 9 bases unmatched. In germline, CDR1 is MNHEY, CDR2 SVGEGT. The CDR3 covers 16 residues. The CDR3: CASSYLGGGALDEQFF. The CDR3 DNA is TGTGCCAGCAGTTACTTAGGCGGGGGGGCGCTTGATGAGCAGTTCTTC.

J is TRBJ2-5 and V is TRBV29-1; 7 bases line up with TRBD2. Trimming at V came to 7 bases and at J to 2 bases, leaving 4 bases not matched to a gene. This CDR3 spans 12 amino acids. Germline-derived CDR1 and CDR2 are SQVTM and ANQGSEA. The CDR3 DNA follows: TGCAGCGGGGCTAGCGGACAAGAGACCCAGTACTTC. Translated: CSGASGQETQYF.

A few counts support this clonotype. The chain couples TRBV7-2 to TRBJ1-2; 7 bases align to TRBD1. Germline-derived CDR1 and CDR2 are SGHTA and FQGNSA. This CDR3 contains 16 residues. V shed 2 bases and J 6 bases; nucleotides not matched to a gene: 12. CDR3 amino acids: CASSLNRGELRDGYTF. The CDR3 nucleotides read TGTGCCAGCAGCTTAAACAGGGGAGAATTGAGGGATGGCTACACCTTC.

This clonotype has only a few counts. This chain uses TRBV7-2 with TRBJ2-3; 10 nucleotides match TRBD2. The CDR3 runs 16 residues. Trimming at V came to 1 base and at J to 4 bases, leaving 5 bases not matched to a gene. Per the germline V gene, CDR1 is SGHTA and CDR2 is FQGNSA. The CDR3 sequence is CASSLVGTSVADTQYF. In nucleotides, the CDR3 is TGTGCCAGCAGCTTAGTCGGGACTAGCGTTGCAGATACGCAGTATTTT.

This clonotype showed up just a few times. This chain uses TRBV10-3 with TRBJ2-3, with TRBD1 identical over 8 bases. Germline V lookup: CDR1 ENHRY, CDR2 SYGVKD. The V gene end was trimmed by 3 bases and the J gene end by 0 bases; junction bases not matched to a gene: 8. The CDR3 spans 17 residues. Here the CDR3 DNA reads TGTGCCATCAGTGACCGTTACAGGGGGGCTAGCACAGATACGCAGTATTTT. Residues: CAISDRYRGASTDTQYF.

V gene TRBV28 combines with J gene TRBJ2-3; 7 nucleotides align to TRBD1. The V segment lost 10 bases and the J segment 0 bases; nucleotides outside the gene matches: 7. Germline assignment: CDR1 MDHEN and CDR2 SYDVKM. CDR3 length equals 14 residues. CDR3 sequence: CATHTRGSTDTQYF. The CDR3 coding sequence is TGTGCCACCCATACCAGGGGGAGCACAGATACGCAGTATTTT.

This chain connects TRBV11-2 to TRBJ2-7; D not certain. CDR1 is SGHAT and CDR2 is FQNNGV in the germline V gene. Trimming left V 2 bases short and J 7 bases short, with 12 bases between. This CDR3 comprises 13 residues. The CDR3 reads CASSLFNRWEQYF. The CDR3 DNA reads as TGTGCCAGCAGCTTATTTAATCGTTGGGAGCAGTACTTC. The full variable domain, in which reference TRBV11-2 and TRBJ2-7 provide the parts outside the CDR3, is EAGVAQSPRYKIIEKRQSVAFWCNPISGHATLYWYQQILGQGPKLLIQFQNNGVVDDSQLPKDRFSAERLKGVDSTLKIQPAKLEDSAVYLCASSLFNRWEQYFGPGTRLTVT.

Only a few counts were recorded for this clonotype. The rearrangement uses TRBV19 and TRBJ2-3; D may be TRBD1 or TRBD2 (5 bases each). The CDR3 totals 13 residues. V shed 8 bases and J shed 5 bases, with 14 bases lying between them. Germline-derived CDR1 and CDR2 are LNHDA and SQIVND (reference sequence). The CDR3 loop reads CASRPEGLDTQYF. The CDR3, as DNA: TGTGCCAGTCGCCCTGAGGGGCTAGATACGCAGTATTTT.

This clonotype was seen more than once but under ten times. The chain carries TRBV2 and TRBJ1-2; D is ambiguous. The CDR3 spans 14 residues. Trimming pared 8 bases from V and 4 bases from J, leaving 17 bases between. In germline, CDR1 is SNHLY, CDR2 FYNNEI. CDR3 region: CASGNSRGSYGYTF. The DNA for the CDR3 is TGTGCCAGCGGTAACAGTAGAGGGTCCTATGGCTACACCTTC.

This chain uses TRBV27 with TRBJ1-4; TRBD1 is a possible D gene (5 bases). The germline V gene encodes CDR1 MNHEY and CDR2 SMNVEV (reference sequence). The CDR3 has 15 residues. Trimming pared 5 bases from V and 0 bases from J, leaving 10 bases between. The CDR3 DNA reads TGTGCCAGCAGTGGGGGTCGAACAACTAATGAAAAACTGTTTTTT. It codes for CASSGGRTTNEKLFF. The whole variable domain, filled in from reference TRBV27 and TRBJ1-4, reads EAQVTQNPRYLITVTGKKLTVTCSQNMNHEYMSWYRQDPGLGLRQIYYSMNVEVTDKGDVPEGYKVSRKEKRNFPLILESPSPNQTSLYFCASSGGRTTNEKLFFGSGTQLSVL.

This clonotype has just a few counts. The genes are TRBV19 and TRBJ2-1; 8 bases are shared with TRBD2. The ends lost 4 bases at V and 3 bases at J; junction bases unmatched: 2. From germline, CDR1 is LNHDA and CDR2 SQIVND (reference sequence). The CDR3 loop spans 14 amino acids. The DNA of the CDR3 is TGTGCCAGTAGTACCGGGACTAGCTACAATGAGCAGTTCTTC. This codes for CASSTGTSYNEQFF.